The 18 T cell receptor beta chains listed next were all sequenced from one sample in a study of T cell responses to AZD1222 COVID-19 vaccine. Assay: immunoSEQ multiplex PCR; the TCRdb copy retains only in-frame clones and omits some. Of roughly 120,000 clones in the sample, approximately 86% were seen once. The sample consisted of peripheral blood, taken 28 days after the second AZD1222 dose. The receptors were sampled from an adult who received the AZD1222 COVID-19 vaccine.

CDR3 DNA sequence: TGCGCCAGCAGCGACGGGACTAGCTCGTCCTACAATGAGCAGTTCTTC. This codes for CASSDGTSSSYNEQFF. The genes are TRBV10-1 and TRBJ2-1, with 9 bases that match TRBD2. CDR3 size: 16 residues. J gave up 1 base and V 6 bases, and 7 bases lay outside the gene matches. The germline CDR1 and CDR2 sequences are WNHNN and SYGVQD (reference sequence).

V and J are TRBV28 and TRBJ1-3; D is unresolved. This CDR3 spans 16 amino acids. In germline, CDR1 is MDHEN, CDR2 SYDVKM. V lost 3 bases and J 3 bases, leaving 15 bases between the germline ends. CDR3 bases: TGTGCCAGCAGTTTTAGGGCTTGGGGAGGTGGAAACACCATATATTTT. Translating it yields CASSFRAWGGGNTIYF. Full variable domain (missing parts from reference TRBV28 and TRBJ1-3): DVKVTQSSRYLVKRTGEKVFLECVQDMDHENMFWYRQDPGLGLRLIYFSYDVKMKEKGDIPEGYSVSREKKERFSLILESASTNQTSMYLCASSFRAWGGGNTIYFGEGSWLTVV.

The CDR3 spells CASSPTNLRLSGNTIYF. As DNA, the CDR3 is TGTGCCAGCTCACCTACCAACCTTCGGCTTTCGGGAAACACCATATATTTT. V is TRBV18 and J is TRBJ1-3; D ambiguous. CDR3 length: 17 amino acids. V lost 3 bases, J lost 4 bases, and 19 bases lay in between. Germline V gene lookup returns CDR1 KGHSH and CDR2 LQKENI.

V is TRBV27 and J is TRBJ1-6; 10 bases fit TRBD1. The CDR3 is 19 residues long. With 6 bases clipped from V and 5 bases from J, the junction kept 16 bases outside the gene matches. CDR1 MNHEY and CDR2 SMNVEV come from the germline V gene (reference sequence). CDR3 DNA sequence: TGTGCCAGCAGCCCGAGGCACGGACAGGGGGAGAGGAATAATTCACCCCTCCACTTT. Its translation is CASSPRHGQGERNNSPLHF.

The V call is TRBV6-2 or TRBV6-3, the J call TRBJ2-2; TRBD2 might be the D (5 bases). CDR3 size: 14 residues. V lost 4 bases and J lost 5, with 11 bases in between. In germline, CDR1 is MNHEY, CDR2 SVGEGT. The CDR3 DNA reads as TGTGCCAGCAGTTCTAGCCCCTCAACCGGGGAGCTGTTTTTT. It specifies CASSSSPSTGELFF.

In this sample, this clone turned up a few times. The chain has TRBV29-1 and TRBJ1-2; perhaps TRBD1 as D (6 bases). Trimming stripped 5 bases from V and 7 bases from J, with 11 bases between. Germline assignment: CDR1 SQVTM and CDR2 ANQGSEA. There are 11 residues in the CDR3. The CDR3 reads CSVRGASGYTF. CDR3 nucleotides: TGCAGCGTTAGGGGGGCGAGTGGCTACACCTTC.

The chain employs TRBV7-8 and TRBJ2-5; D not certain. This CDR3 is built from 13 residues. V lost 2 bases and J lost 5, with 9 bases in between. CDR1 is SGHVS, CDR2 FQNEAQ, per germline. CDR3 protein: CASSLTTGETQYF. CDR3 sequence (DNA): TGTGCCAGCAGCTTAACCACCGGGGAGACCCAGTACTTC.

The chain couples TRBV28 to TRBJ1-2; tentative D call: TRBD1 (5 bases). Germline V gene sequence: CDR1 MDHEN, CDR2 SYDVKM. This CDR3 is 16 amino acids long. The V end lost 5 bases, the J end lost 4 bases, and 20 bases lay between the germline ends. The CDR3 loop is CASSTPGPGLGYGYTF. CDR3 DNA sequence: TGTGCCAGCAGTACCCCGGGGCCAGGGCTGGGCTATGGCTACACCTTC.

V and J are TRBV19 and TRBJ1-5, with no clear D. The CDR3 sequence is 15 residues long. The V gene lost 7 bases and the J gene lost 0 bases, with 13 bases spanning the gap. Germline lookup yields CDR1 LNHDA and CDR2 SQIVND (reference sequence). CDR3 loop: CASMGYANSNQPQHF. CDR3 in DNA: TGTGCCAGTATGGGGTATGCTAATAGCAATCAGCCCCAGCATTTT.

This clone was counted between two and nine times. This chain links TRBV18 with TRBJ1-3; D is unclear. Germline V CDR1 and CDR2: KGHSH, LQKENI. The CDR3 is made up of 15 amino acids. V lost 3 bases and J lost 3, with 12 bases in between. The CDR3 DNA follows: TGTGCCAGCTCACCGGGAGGGTTTGATGGAAACACCATATATTTT. Residues: CASSPGGFDGNTIYF.

The chain joins TRBV12-3 or TRBV12-4 to TRBJ1-2; the D is unclear. V was trimmed by 4 bases and J by 13 bases, leaving 13 bases between them. The CDR3 has 11 amino acids. This CDR3 is CASSSRRSPTF. The CDR3 nucleotides read TGTGCCAGCAGTTCTCGACGGAGCCCCACCTTC.

V usage is TRBV5-1 and J usage is TRBJ2-1, with 11 nucleotides matching TRBD1. Germline V CDR1 and CDR2: SGHRS, YFSETQ. V shed 1 base, J shed 3 bases, and the junction held 3 bases outside the gene matches. The CDR3 spans 16 residues. The chain's CDR3 is CASSLLGTGGYNEQFF. The CDR3 DNA is TGCGCCAGCAGCTTGTTAGGGACAGGGGGCTACAATGAGCAGTTCTTC. The full variable domain, in which reference TRBV5-1 and TRBJ2-1 provide the parts outside the CDR3, is KAGVTQTPRYLIKTRGQQVTLSCSPISGHRSVSWYQQTPGQGLQFLFEYFSETQRNKGNFPGRFSGRQFSNSRSEMNVSTLELGDSALYLCASSLLGTGGYNEQFFGPGTRLTVL.

The count of this clone is one. The chain uses TRBV18 and TRBJ2-7, with D perhaps given as TRBD1 or TRBD2 (6 bases each). The CDR3 is made up of 14 amino acids. CDR1 is KGHSH and CDR2 is LQKENI in the germline V gene. Trimming left V 3 bases short and J 2 bases short, with 11 bases between. The CDR3 reads CASSPRGPTYEQYF. In DNA form, the CDR3 reads TGTGCCAGCTCACCCCGGGGGCCCACCTACGAGCAGTACTTC.

This clone has a handful of counts. The chain has TRBV15 and TRBJ2-1; 12 bases line up with TRBD2. CDR1 is LNHNV, CDR2 YYDKDF, per germline (reference sequence). V lost 2 bases to trimming and J lost 5 bases; unmatched junction nucleotides: 4. This CDR3 is 16 amino acids long. The CDR3 region is CATSRTSGGTNNEQFF. The DNA for the CDR3 is TGTGCCACCAGCAGAACTAGCGGGGGGACTAACAATGAGCAGTTCTTC.

The chain is built from TRBV4-1 and TRBJ2-3, with TRBD1 identical over 7 bases. The junction had 6 bases not matched to a gene; V was cut back by 4 bases and J by 2 bases. Per germline, CDR1 MGHRA and CDR2 YSYEKL. This CDR3 has 15 amino acids. The CDR3 loop is CASSLSGQPTDTQYF. The CDR3 nucleotides are TGCGCCAGCAGCCTATCGGGACAGCCCACAGATACGCAGTATTTT.

Here the CDR3 reads CASSLSRSYEQYF. The DNA for the CDR3 is TGTGCCAGCAGCTTGTCTAGGTCCTACGAGCAGTACTTC. This chain connects TRBV7-9 to TRBJ2-7; D not resolved. Germline CDR1 and CDR2: SEHNR and FQNEAQ (reference sequence). This CDR3 has 13 amino acids. V dropped 3 bases and J dropped 1 base, with 7 bases sitting between them.

Regarding this clone: This CDR3 is also generated by other DNA sequences in the sample. V usage is TRBV7-9 and J usage is TRBJ1-3; D remains unclear. This CDR3 contains 12 residues. Germline values: CDR1 SEHNR, CDR2 FQNEAQ (reference sequence). V was pared by 1 base and J by 3 bases, with 1 base between. CDR3 bases: TGTGCCAGCAGCTTAGTTGGAAACACCATATATTTT. It encodes CASSLVGNTIYF.

The chain couples TRBV6-5 to TRBJ1-6; the D gene is possibly TRBD1 (5 bases). V was cut by 4 bases and J by 10 bases, with 14 bases left in between. The CDR3 has 14 residues. CDR1 is MNHEY, CDR2 SVGAGI, per germline. CDR3 loop: CASSFMGRESPLHF. The CDR3 DNA sequence: TGTGCCAGCAGTTTCATGGGCAGGGAATCACCCCTCCACTTT.